This T cell receptor (beta chain) was identified during a study of blood T cell repertoires in COVID-19. In the study overall: Cohort 3 donors counted as recovered after two negative PCRs, clearance, or resolved symptoms. The United States, Italy and Spain provided the acute and convalescent COVID-19 samples.

This clone was detected once. Libraries were prepared by immunoSEQ multiplex PCR; TCRdb keeps only in-frame clonotypes and omits some of them. The data contain about 270,000 clones, more than 75% of them seen just once; the ten biggest clones take up 2% to 2.5%. CDR3 length: 15 amino acids. Germline V gene data show CDR1 as SNHLY and CDR2 as FYNNEI. The J segment lost 1 base and the V segment lost 6 bases, leaving 4 bases of the junction unmatched. Cohorts were based on clinical histories the participants reported. V usage is TRBV2 and J usage is TRBJ1-5, with 9 nucleotides matching TRBD1. This receptor was identified in a woman aged 60 to 75 in a cohort exposed to, infected with or recovered from COVID-19 (not recorded which). Source material: PBMCs or T cells enriched from blood (not recorded which). In DNA form, the CDR3 reads TGTGCCAGCAGGGGTGACAGGGGGAGCAATCAGCCCCAGCATTTT. It codes for CASRGDRGSNQPQHF.